Sequencing of this T cell receptor beta chain was carried out in a study of tumor-infiltrating lymphocytes in primary liver carcinoma. As concerns this clonotype: A clone one base away is much larger, so this may be a read error.

Trimming left V 2 bases short and J 1 base short, with 11 bases between. From germline, CDR1 is LGHNA and CDR2 YNFKEQ. CDR3 length: 15 residues. From approximately 530 ng of total RNA, TCR beta-specific cDNA was reverse-transcribed using a constant-region primer. Each TCR beta library was derived from three nested multiplex PCR rounds that employed slightly modified ARM-PCR. Forward primers for TRBV1-TRBV30 and a C-beta reverse primer served the first two PCR rounds, at about 11 cycles each. TCRdb used MiXCR to reprocess the multiplex PCR reads, holding one entry per CDR3 protein. The sample shows about 320,000 distinct CDR3 sequences, 50% to 70% of them seen only once. The researchers obtained blood RNA from unsorted whole blood and also extracted germline DNA.

Material: peripheral blood. V usage is TRBV4-2 and J usage is TRBJ1-1; a weak D match, TRBD1 (6 bases). The TCR was taken from a man in his forties or fifties with primary liver carcinoma and hepatitis B virus infection. The CDR3 spells CASSQHWDTNTEAFF. In nucleotides, the CDR3 is TGTGCCAGCAGCCAACACTGGGACACGAACACTGAAGCTTTCTTT.